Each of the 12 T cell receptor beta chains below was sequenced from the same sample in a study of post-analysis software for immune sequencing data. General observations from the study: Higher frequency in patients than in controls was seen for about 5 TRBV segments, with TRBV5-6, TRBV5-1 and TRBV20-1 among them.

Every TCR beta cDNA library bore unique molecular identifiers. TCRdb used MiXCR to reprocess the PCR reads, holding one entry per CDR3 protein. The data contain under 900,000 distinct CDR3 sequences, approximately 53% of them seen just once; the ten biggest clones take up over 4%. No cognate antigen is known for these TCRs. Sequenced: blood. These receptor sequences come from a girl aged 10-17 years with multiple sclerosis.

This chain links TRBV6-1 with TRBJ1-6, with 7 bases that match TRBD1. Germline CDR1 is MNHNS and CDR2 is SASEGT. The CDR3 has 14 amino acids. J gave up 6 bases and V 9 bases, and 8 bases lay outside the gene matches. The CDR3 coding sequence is TGTGCCAGTCACAGGGGCGAGAGTAATTCACCCCTCCACTTT. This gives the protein CASHRGESNSPLHF.

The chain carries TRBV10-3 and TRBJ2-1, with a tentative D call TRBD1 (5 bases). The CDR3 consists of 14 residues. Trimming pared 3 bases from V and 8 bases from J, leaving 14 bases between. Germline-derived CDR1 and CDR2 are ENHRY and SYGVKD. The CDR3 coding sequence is TGTGCCATCAGTGAAAGGGGTAGCTGGCATGAGCAGTTCTTC. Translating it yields CAISERGSWHEQFF.

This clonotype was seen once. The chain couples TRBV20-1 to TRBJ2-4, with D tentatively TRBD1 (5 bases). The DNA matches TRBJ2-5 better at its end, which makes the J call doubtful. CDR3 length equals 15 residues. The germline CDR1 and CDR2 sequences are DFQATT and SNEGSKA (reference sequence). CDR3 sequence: CSAFTTQVVSETQYF. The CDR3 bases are TGCAGTGCCTTCACAACACAGGTAGTCAGCGAGACCCAGTACTTC.

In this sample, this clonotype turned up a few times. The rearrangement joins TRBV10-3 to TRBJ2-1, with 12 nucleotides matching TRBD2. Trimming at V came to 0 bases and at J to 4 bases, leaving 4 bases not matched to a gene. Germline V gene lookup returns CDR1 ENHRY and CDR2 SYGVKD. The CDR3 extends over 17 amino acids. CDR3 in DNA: TGTGCCATCAGTGAGTCGGACCTAGCGGGAGGGTACAATGAGCAGTTCTTC. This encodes CAISESDLAGGYNEQFF.

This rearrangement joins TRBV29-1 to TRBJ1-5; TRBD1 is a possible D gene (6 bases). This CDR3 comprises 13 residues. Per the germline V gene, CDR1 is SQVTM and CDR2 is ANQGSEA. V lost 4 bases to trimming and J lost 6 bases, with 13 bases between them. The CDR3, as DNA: TGCAGCGTTGTTGGGGGGGCCGGTCAGCCCCAGCATTTT. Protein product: CSVVGGAGQPQHF.

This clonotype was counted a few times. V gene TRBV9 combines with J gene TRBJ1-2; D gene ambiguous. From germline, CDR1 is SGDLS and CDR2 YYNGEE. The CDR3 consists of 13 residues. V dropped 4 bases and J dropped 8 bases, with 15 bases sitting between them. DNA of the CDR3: TGTGCCAGCAGCAAGGACGGTGGTTGGGGCTACACCTTC. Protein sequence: CASSKDGGWGYTF.

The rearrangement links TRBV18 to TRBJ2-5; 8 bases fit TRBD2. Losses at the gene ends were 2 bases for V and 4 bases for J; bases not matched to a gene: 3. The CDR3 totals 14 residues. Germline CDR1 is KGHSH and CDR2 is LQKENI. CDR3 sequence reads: CASSPTREGETQYF. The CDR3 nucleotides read TGTGCCAGCTCACCAACACGGGAGGGAGAGACCCAGTACTTC.

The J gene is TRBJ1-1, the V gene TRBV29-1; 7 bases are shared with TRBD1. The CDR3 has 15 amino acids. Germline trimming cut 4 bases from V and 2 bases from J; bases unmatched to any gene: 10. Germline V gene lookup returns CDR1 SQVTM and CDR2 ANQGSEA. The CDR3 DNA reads TGCAGCGTTGCCCTGACAGGGTGGGAAAACACTGAAGCTTTCTTT. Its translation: CSVALTGWENTEAFF.

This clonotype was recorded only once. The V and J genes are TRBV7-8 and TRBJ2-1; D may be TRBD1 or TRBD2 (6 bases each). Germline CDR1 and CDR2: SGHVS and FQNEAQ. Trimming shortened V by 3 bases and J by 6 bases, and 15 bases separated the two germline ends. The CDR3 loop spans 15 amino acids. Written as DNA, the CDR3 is TGTGCCAGCAGCTTTAGGGGGGTCTTGAGCAATGAGCAGTTCTTC. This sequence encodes CASSFRGVLSNEQFF.

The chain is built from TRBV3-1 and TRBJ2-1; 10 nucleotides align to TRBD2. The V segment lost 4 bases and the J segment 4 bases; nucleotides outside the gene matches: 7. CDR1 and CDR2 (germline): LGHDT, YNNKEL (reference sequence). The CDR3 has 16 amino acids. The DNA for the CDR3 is TGTGCCAGCAGCCCCCGGACTAGCGGAAAATACAATGAGCAGTTCTTC. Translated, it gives CASSPRTSGKYNEQFF.

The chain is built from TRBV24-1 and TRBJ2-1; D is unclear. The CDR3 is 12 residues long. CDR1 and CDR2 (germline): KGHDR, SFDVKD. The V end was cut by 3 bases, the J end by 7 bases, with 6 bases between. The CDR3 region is CATSDRENEQFF. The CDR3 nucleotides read TGTGCCACCAGTGATCGAGAGAATGAGCAGTTCTTC.

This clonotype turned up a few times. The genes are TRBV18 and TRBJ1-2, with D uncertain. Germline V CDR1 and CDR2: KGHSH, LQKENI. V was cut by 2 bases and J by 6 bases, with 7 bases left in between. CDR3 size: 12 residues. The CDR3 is CASSPGVDGYTF. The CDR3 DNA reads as TGTGCCAGCTCACCAGGGGTGGATGGCTACACCTTC.